This record covers a single T cell receptor (beta chain). What antigen it recognizes has not been identified. Base qualities are not provided; no much larger clone lies one nucleotide away. The entry originates in a study of cytomegalovirus exposure and HLA in healthy donors listed by TCRdb under 2017. Turning to the overall study: An earlier analysis of approximately 640 of the donors reported approximately 300 Gb of sequence data and roughly 110 million unique TCR beta sequences from roughly 200 million T cells. Roughly 310 gigabases of sequencing data and tens of millions of unique TCR sequences were included in an early release covering 550 to 800 HLA-typed donors. Of the approximately 400 genotyped donors, around 81% fell in the genetic ancestry cluster associated with self-reported Caucasian donors. The aim of the study was to test whether cataloging public T cell receptors could identify signatures of past pathogen exposure. The study used immunosequencing to profile the T cell repertoires of approximately 690 subjects and linked those repertoires to cytomegalovirus serostatus. Besides the first cohort of roughly 660 subjects, a separate validation cohort made up of 95 to 150 different subjects was used. To predict cytomegalovirus infection status, the study combined high-throughput TCR immunosequencing, statistical association of individual TCRs with disease status, and machine learning. In a later analysis, previously published TCR beta repertoires from 550 to 750 donors were re-analyzed and high-resolution HLA genotyping was added so that TCR occurrence patterns could be studied. Rather than using new phenotypic data, the later analysis identified candidate immune exposures from TCR beta sequences and from how often those sequences occurred across donors. An earlier analysis of around 580 of the donors used high-throughput TCR beta sequencing to judge whether each TCR beta V gene segment behaved as functional or pseudogenic. Donor age, sex, ethnicity and CMV serostatus were compiled together with the repertoire data. In a later genetic analysis, genome-wide SNP genotypes for 398 of the 666 donors were used, and that subset was treated as a discovery cohort. All discovery cohort repertoires had been generated on a single sequencing platform. Class I and class II HLA loci were covered by the typing at four-digit resolution. The number of typed donors differed by locus: about 620-640 for A, B, C, DRB1 and DQB1; roughly 510 for DQA1; around 610 for DPA1; and around 450 for DPB1. Because of strong linkage in the cohort, five DR-DQ haplotypes were treated as single units for association and clustering. On average, about 240,000 unique TCR beta nucleotide sequences were sequenced per donor among 398 genotyped donors of the cohort, with 15% to 20% of those sequences being non-productive. Summary of the overall study and its limitations: An association between a missense DCLRE1C variant and V-gene and J-gene trimming of TCR beta chains was found in a later genetic analysis and replicated in an independent cohort. In vitro tests confirmed that three of the cytomegalovirus-associated TCR beta chains recognize cytomegalovirus antigens. Most CMV-associated TCR beta chains appeared to be HLA-restricted in a later analysis, and the HLA associations seemed to be driven largely by CMV exposure. In a later analysis, 16,951 TCR beta sequences were associated with specific HLA alleles at a false discovery rate of 0.05. Linkage disequilibrium might explain the correlated functional status among segregating V segments, but an unknown experimental factor could not be ruled out. A cluster of highly shared sequence variants was judged likely to represent a technical artifact of the sequencing pipeline. The only immune exposure information available for the cohort was CMV serostatus. A further reported finding was that TCR beta sequences accurately predicted the HLA-A and HLA-B alleles for most subjects in the first cohort. In the study, roughly 160 TCR beta chains were listed as associated with cytomegalovirus. Across donors, most TCR sequences were observed very rarely, whereas some public TCRs were present in many individuals. The authors suggested that the approach could potentially be extended to other disease states and immunological phenotypes. Strong co-occurrence of HLA alleles, especially DR and DQ, made assigning TCR associations to individual alleles difficult. Only TCR beta chains were sequenced in this cohort, and the absence of alpha or paired-chain data limited detectable features. In a later analysis, the rate of TCR association differed among HLA loci, with DRB1 alleles having the most associated TCRs and HLA-C alleles having the fewest. An earlier analysis of some 590 of the donors showed that most TCR beta V segments appeared in productive rearrangements either about 90% or about 30% of the time, which broadly matched IMGT annotations. A later analysis found that HLA-associated TCR beta chains were more clonally expanded and had lower generation probabilities than equally common non-associated chains. The earlier analysis of 587 of the donors excluded fewer than 20 rarely observed V segments, including chromosome 9 orphons, because counts were too low. Presence/absence analyses assumed roughly uniform sequencing depth across donors, an assumption that may not hold. In a later analysis, several top co-occurrence clusters were reported to appear linked to parvovirus B19, influenza, CMV and Epstein-Barr virus. Because HLA typing was missing for some donors at each locus, association tests included only the typed subset. The classifier was reported to diagnose cytomegalovirus status with high specificity and sensitivity in both the original and validation cohorts. Compared with the 666-donor mean, donors in an Asian-associated ancestry cluster had fewer N-insertions in productive TCRs, according to a later genetic analysis.

The library was made by the immunoSEQ multiplex PCR assay. A mixture of 60 forward primers for TCR Vbeta segments and 13 reverse primers for TCR Jbeta segments was used in the multiplex PCR. The CDR3 region of rearranged TCR beta genes was amplified from genomic DNA by a multiplex PCR assay. The amplified TCR beta libraries were sequenced on the Illumina HiSeq System as 87-base-pair reads. The paper's processing steps were these. A later analysis counted about 80 million unique TCR beta chains across the 670 or so repertoires, and some 11 million of these chains were shared by at least two donors. Raw reads were error-corrected and collapsed into unique sequences with a nearest-neighbor algorithm that merged closely related sequences to remove PCR and sequencing errors. CDR3 sequences were aligned to IMGT reference sequences to assign V, D and J gene segments. For a sequence to be retained, a match of at least six nucleotides was required to both a V gene segment and a J gene segment. Rearrangements were called productive when the CDR3 lacked stop codons and stayed in frame with V and J; all others were non-productive. CDR3 was defined according to IMGT convention as the region running from the second conserved V-encoded cysteine to the conserved J-encoded phenylalanine. The earlier analysis of 500 to 600 of the donors excluded sequences that lacked an unambiguous match to a single V gene segment. An earlier analysis of several hundred of the donors classified V segments as functional when productive rearrangements were above 56.7% and as segregating when the standard deviation between donors was above 5%. To diagnose cytomegalovirus status from the catalog of TCR beta chain sequences, a statistical classification framework was built. In a later analysis, V and J genes were assigned by comparing TCR nucleotide sequences against IMGT/GENE-DB human TR gene sequences. In a later analysis, CDR3 sequences and most-parsimonious VDJ recombination scenarios were assigned using the TCRdist pipeline. In a later analysis, every TCR beta chain was defined by the combination of its CDR3 amino acid sequence and its V-gene family, and reads without a unique V-gene family were dropped. As a way to deal with suspected cross-contamination and a sequencing artifact, a later analysis dropped nearly 600 nucleotide sequences that were highly shared and had low generation probability. In a later analysis, a clonal expansion index for each public chain was calculated from normalized within-repertoire ranks of inferred template counts. In a later analysis, generation probabilities were computed using a VDJ recombination model fitted to out-of-frame rearrangements, and the results were checked against IGoR. A later analysis scored TCR-TCR, TCR-HLA and TCR-CMV co-occurrence with hypergeometric tests, applying a repertoire-size bias correction to TCR pairs. False discovery rates were estimated in a later analysis by permuting HLA or CMV assignments 20 times. In a later analysis, co-occurring TCRs were grouped using DBSCAN, and TCRdist sequence similarity was added for clustering within HLA-allele-positive subsets. Co-occurrence clustering excluded repertoires with fewer than 30,000 or more than 120,000 public chains, plus five with anomalous nucleotide sharing. TCRdb obtained this table from immuneACCESS and retained in-frame rearrangements with V and J assigned. These tables miss some clones; where compared with another copy, unresolved V genes account for less than half of the shortfall, and the remainder is unexplained. V and J calls plus clone size are reproduced from that table; the DNA served to infer D and trimming. A total of 160,000 or so clones appear in this sample, about four fifths of them only once. The ten top clones hold over 4.5% of the sample.

The cohort was made up of 666 healthy bone marrow donors. Cohort members were all nominally healthy when sampled, although unrecorded immune exposures were likely present. The donor was CMV seropositive and belonged to the group of about 290 seropositive cohort members. A peripheral blood sample was provided by each donor, and peripheral blood mononuclear cells were used for TCR beta sequencing. The Qiagen DNeasy Blood Extraction Kit was used to extract genomic DNA from the blood cell samples. Material: PBMCs. The clonotype originates from a young woman in good health and CMV-seropositive.

The CDR3: CATSRDRQGGQPQHF. The sequenced DNA: TGTGCCACCAGCAGAGATCGGCAGGGGGGTCAGCCCCAGCATTTT. The chain is assembled from TRBV15 and TRBJ1-5; 7 central bases correspond to TRBD1. The CDR3 goes from the cysteine to the phenylalanine over 15 residues. The only DNA kept is the CDR3, 45 bases in frame from the first base. The germline V gene (reference sequence) specifies LNHNV as CDR1 and YYDKDF as CDR2. V ends up 0 bases short and J 6 bases short, with an unmatched junction base count of 5.